This TCR beta chain emerged from a study of blood T cell repertoires in COVID-19. On the study more broadly: Samples representing acute and convalescent COVID-19 were sourced from the United States, Italy and Spain.

V lost 4 bases, J lost 0 bases, and 7 bases stayed unmatched. The CDR3 is 17 amino acids. The germline gives CDR1 SGHDT, CDR2 YYEEEE. Libraries were prepared by immunoSEQ multiplex PCR; TCRdb keeps only in-frame clonotypes and omits some of them. This repertoire shows more than 200,000 clones, about 85% found once; its top ten account for about 10%. Seattle participants joined during active infection and were tracked over time. Input material: peripheral blood. The sequence derives from a woman over 75 with COVID-19, enrolled during active disease. This rearrangement joins TRBV5-6 to TRBJ2-5; 12 bases align to TRBD2. CDR3 protein: CASSLGLAGPYQETQYF. The CDR3, as DNA: TGTGCCAGCAGCCTAGGACTAGCGGGGCCGTACCAAGAGACCCAGTACTTC.